Listed below are T cell receptor beta chains from one sample, sequenced in a study of T cells in Graves' hyperthyroidism and ophthalmopathy. TCRdb redid the calling of the multiplex PCR reads with MiXCR, one entry per CDR3 protein. The profile shows around 190,000 distinct CDR3 sequences, about a sixth of them singletons. The specimen sequenced was blood. Receptors originate from a woman aged 45-60 years with Graves' hyperthyroidism. Each CDR3 is given with its conserved first and last residue. D genes are given only for firm matches. Only part of the rows carry a size: once, few, many, or a class if the clone is expanded.

>NA|TRBJ1-6|TRBV30|NA
CAWRGEIGSPLHF
TGTGCCTGGAGAGGCGAGATTGGTTCACCCCTCCACTTT
>NA|TRBJ1-1|TRBV6-2/TRBV6-3|NA
CASSRPTGMATEAFF
TGTGCCAGCAGCCGGCCGACAGGTATGGCCACTGAAGCTTTCTTT
>TRBD2|TRBJ2-1|TRBV7-2|many
CANSGASGIRNEQFF
TGTGCCAATTCAGGGGCTAGCGGGATACGGAATGAGCAGTTCTTC
>TRBD1|TRBJ1-4|TRBV10-3|few
CAISESTGVNEKLFF
TGTGCCATCAGTGAGTCGACAGGGGTCAATGAAAAACTGTTTTTT
>NA|TRBJ2-6|TRBV29-1|few
CSVQGQSGANVLTF
TGCAGCGTTCAAGGACAGTCTGGGGCCAACGTCCTGACTTTC
>TRBD1|TRBJ2-7|TRBV12-5|few
CASGPGQVPYEQYF
TGTGCTAGTGGTCCAGGACAGGTTCCCTACGAGCAGTACTTC
>NA|TRBJ2-1|TRBV3-1|NA
CASSQTAGTFNNEQFF
TGTGCCAGCAGCCAAACCGCCGGGACATTTAACAATGAGCAGTTCTTC
>NA|TRBJ2-5|TRBV29-1|NA
CSVLGGVEGGETQYF
TGCAGCGTTCTAGGGGGCGTGGAGGGCGGGGAGACCCAGTACTTC
>NA|TRBJ2-5|TRBV20-1|many
CSASDVGVKYQETQYF
TGCAGTGCTAGCGACGTAGGGGTCAAGTACCAAGAGACCCAGTACTTC
>TRBD1|TRBJ1-2|TRBV28|many
CASSSTGERNYGYTF
TGTGCCAGCAGCTCTACAGGGGAGCGTAACTATGGCTACACCTTC
>NA|TRBJ2-6|TRBV2|many
CASGPEGAGANVLTF
TGTGCCAGCGGACCCGAAGGGGCGGGGGCCAACGTCCTGACTTTC
>NA|TRBJ2-2|TRBV19|few
CASSVREGTGELFF
TGTGCCAGTAGTGTCAGGGAAGGGACCGGGGAGCTGTTTTTT
>NA|TRBJ2-5|TRBV29-1|few
CSVESPTQYF
TGCAGCGTTGAATCGCCTACCCAGTACTTC
>NA|TRBJ1-6|TRBV6-5|NA
CASSWGRDNSPLHF
TGTGCCAGCAGTTGGGGCAGGGATAATTCACCCCTCCACTTT
>TRBD2|TRBJ2-7|TRBV10-1|NA
CASSALAGAVQYF
TGCGCCAGCAGTGCTCTAGCGGGAGCCGTGCAGTACTTC
>NA|TRBJ1-5|TRBV2|few
CASSQEGVQPQHF
TGTGCCAGCAGCCAGGAGGGAGTTCAGCCCCAGCATTTT
>NA|TRBJ2-7|TRBV7-9|many
CASSLVSYEQYF
TGTGCCAGCAGCTTAGTATCCTACGAGCAGTACTTC
>NA|TRBJ2-1|TRBV6-1|few
CASASVGYEQFF
TGTGCCAGCGCTAGTGTCGGATATGAGCAGTTCTTC
>TRBD1|TRBJ1-2|TRBV30|NA
CAWTPWTGKTYGYTF
TGTGCCTGGACCCCTTGGACAGGGAAAACCTATGGCTACACCTTC
>TRBD2|TRBJ2-1|TRBV7-3|many
CASSRGTNYYNEQFF
TGTGCCAGCAGCCGGGGGACTAACTATTACAATGAGCAGTTCTTC
>NA|TRBJ2-3|TRBV25-1|NA
CASRRTSTDTQYF
TGTGCCAGCAGGAGGACTAGCACAGATACGCAGTATTTT
>TRBD2|TRBJ2-1|TRBV11-3|NA
CASSLYRGSRGIAGGLNEQFF
TGTGCCAGCAGCTTATATCGAGGGTCCAGGGGGATAGCGGGAGGGCTGAATGAGCAGTTCTTC
>TRBD1|TRBJ2-7|TRBV20-1|NA
CSASGDRGDEQYF
TGCAGTGCTAGCGGGGACAGGGGAGACGAGCAGTACTTC
>NA|TRBJ1-1|TRBV4-3|NA
CASSQDLAANTEAFF
TGCGCCAGCAGCCAAGATCTCGCAGCGAACACTGAAGCTTTCTTT
>NA|TRBJ2-2|TRBV12-3/TRBV12-4|few
CASRIAGELFF
TGTGCCAGCAGGATCGCCGGGGAACTGTTTTTT
>TRBD2|TRBJ2-7|TRBV12-3/TRBV12-4|many
CASSLLKTSGSPYEQYF
TGTGCCAGCAGTTTACTAAAGACTAGCGGGTCTCCTTACGAGCAGTACTTC
>NA|TRBJ1-3|TRBV29-1|NA
CSVSDPSHSGNTIYF
TGCAGCGTTTCGGACCCTTCGCACTCTGGAAACACCATATATTTT
>NA|TRBJ1-1|TRBV7-9|NA
CASSPPHAENTEAFF
TGTGCCAGCAGCCCACCTCATGCGGAGAACACTGAAGCTTTCTTT
>NA|TRBJ1-2|TRBV10-1|many
CASSPGVRGYGYTF
TGCGCCAGCAGCCCCGGCGTGAGAGGCTATGGCTACACCTTC
>NA|TRBJ2-4|TRBV6-1|many
CASRPTTSGNIQYF
TGTGCCAGCAGGCCTACGACCTCGGGAAACATTCAGTACTTC
>NA|TRBJ2-4|TRBV28|NA
CASMEGAGYDIQYF
TGTGCCAGCATGGAGGGAGCAGGGTACGACATTCAGTACTTC
>TRBD1|TRBJ1-1|TRBV5-6|many
CASSSDRGLAEAFF
TGTGCCAGCAGCAGTGACAGGGGGTTGGCTGAAGCTTTCTTT
>NA|TRBJ2-3|TRBV9|NA
CASSAVQGADTQYF
TGTGCCAGCAGCGCCGTACAAGGGGCAGATACGCAGTATTTT
>TRBD1|TRBJ2-6|TRBV6-1|NA
CASSPAPGQGDSGANVLTF
TGTGCCAGCAGTCCAGCCCCGGGACAGGGAGATTCTGGGGCCAACGTCCTGACTTTC
>TRBD1|TRBJ2-7|TRBV19|NA
CASSTGTGGEQYF
TGTGCCAGTAGTACAGGCACAGGGGGCGAGCAGTACTTC
>NA|TRBJ1-2|TRBV11-1|many
CASSARDTAREWIYGYTF
TGTGCCAGCAGCGCCCGGGACACAGCTCGGGAATGGATCTATGGCTACACCTTC
>NA|TRBJ2-3|TRBV19|NA
CASNRWGGPSDTQYF
TGTGCCAGTAACCGGTGGGGGGGGCCGTCAGATACGCAGTATTTT
>TRBD1|TRBJ1-1|TRBV19|NA
CASSIRGQGASTEAFF
TGTGCCAGTAGTATTCGGGGACAGGGGGCGAGCACTGAAGCTTTCTTT
>NA|TRBJ2-7|TRBV18|many
CASSPNGADYEQYF
TGTGCCAGCTCGCCAAACGGGGCCGACTACGAGCAGTACTTC
>TRBD1|TRBJ1-1|TRBV19|NA
CASSINRGPTEAFF
TGTGCCAGTAGTATCAACAGGGGGCCAACTGAAGCTTTCTTT
>NA|TRBJ2-2|TRBV4-2|NA
CASSLIGDTGELFF
TGTGCCAGCAGCCTGATAGGGGACACCGGGGAGCTGTTTTTT
>NA|TRBJ2-2|TRBV12-3/TRBV12-4|many
CASSFGTNTGELFF
TGTGCCAGCAGTTTCGGGACGAACACCGGGGAGCTGTTTTTT
>TRBD1|TRBJ2-3|TRBV5-6|NA
CASSTGQGLPDTQYF
TGTGCCAGCAGCACCGGACAGGGGTTGCCAGATACGCAGTATTTT
>NA|TRBJ1-5|TRBV28|many
CASSLRDSNQPQHF
TGTGCCAGCAGTTTGCGGGACAGCAATCAGCCCCAGCATTTT
>NA|TRBJ1-3|TRBV12-3/TRBV12-4|NA
CASSFLSPGNTIYF
TGTGCCAGCAGTTTTCTTTCTCCAGGAAACACCATATATTTT
>NA|TRBJ1-3|TRBV20-1|few
CSAFLGGGATGTGNTIYF
TGCAGTGCTTTCCTAGGGGGGGGGGCAACGGGTACTGGAAACACCATATATTTT
>NA|TRBJ1-2|TRBV7-3|NA
CASSLGSIGGGYTF
TGTGCCAGCAGCTTAGGGTCTATCGGAGGTGGCTACACCTTC
>NA|TRBJ2-2|TRBV5-1|NA
CASSLVPRQSGELFF
TGCGCCAGCAGCTTGGTACCGCGCCAATCCGGGGAGCTGTTTTTT
>NA|TRBJ2-5|TRBV19|few
CASSIAPQDRVAGRRKETQYF
TGTGCCAGTAGTATAGCACCCCAAGATCGGGTTGCCGGGCGCCGCAAAGAGACCCAGTACTTC
>NA|TRBJ1-5|TRBV28|few
CASSSWAGLQPQHF
TGTGCCAGCAGTTCTTGGGCAGGGCTTCAGCCCCAGCATTTT
>TRBD2|TRBJ2-2|TRBV6-1|many
CASWRGRDGELFF
TGTGCCAGCTGGCGGGGGAGGGACGGGGAGCTGTTTTTT
>TRBD2|TRBJ2-2|TRBV20-1|many
CSARRLAITGELFF
TGCAGTGCTCGTCGACTAGCGATAACCGGGGAGCTGTTTTTT